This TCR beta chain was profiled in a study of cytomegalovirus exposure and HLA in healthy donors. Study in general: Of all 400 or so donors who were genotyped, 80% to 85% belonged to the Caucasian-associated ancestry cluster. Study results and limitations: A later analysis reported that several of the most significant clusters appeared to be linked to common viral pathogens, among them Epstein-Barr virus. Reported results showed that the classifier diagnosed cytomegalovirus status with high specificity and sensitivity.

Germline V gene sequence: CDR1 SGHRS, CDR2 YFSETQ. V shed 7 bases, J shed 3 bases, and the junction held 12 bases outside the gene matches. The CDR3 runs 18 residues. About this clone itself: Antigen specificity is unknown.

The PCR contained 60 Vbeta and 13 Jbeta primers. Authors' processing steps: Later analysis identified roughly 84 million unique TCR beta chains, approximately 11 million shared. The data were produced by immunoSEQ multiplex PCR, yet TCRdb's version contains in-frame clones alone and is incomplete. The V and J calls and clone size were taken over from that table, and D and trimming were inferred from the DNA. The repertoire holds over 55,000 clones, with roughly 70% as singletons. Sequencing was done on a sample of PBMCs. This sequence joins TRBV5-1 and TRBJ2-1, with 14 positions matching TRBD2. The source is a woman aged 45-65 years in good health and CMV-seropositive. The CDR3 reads CASGDGLAGGVFYNEQFF. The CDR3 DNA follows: TGCGCCAGCGGAGACGGACTAGCGGGAGGCGTTTTCTACAATGAGCAGTTCTTC.